The 20 T cell receptor beta chains below come from one sample, sequenced in a study of blood T cell repertoires in COVID-19 (dated by TCRdb to between 2020 and 2021). Library generation was performed with the immunoSEQ multiplex PCR assay. Entries here come from immuneACCESS through TCRdb and include only in-frame sequences with V and J called. Some clones fail to appear in such tables; in the studies checked, an unresolved V gene covers under half of the shortfall, and the cause of the remainder is unknown. The sample contains around 290,000 clones, around 90% of them found a single time. In total, the top ten clones hold 1.7% of the sample. Sequencing was done on a sample of PBMCs or T cells enriched from blood (not recorded which). The receptors come from a woman in her 40s who had recovered from COVID-19.

The gene calls are TRBV29-1 and TRBJ1-2; 7 bases map to TRBD1. J lost 8 bases, V lost 6 bases, and 12 bases had no gene match. CDR3 length equals 13 residues. Germline V gives CDR1 SQVTM, CDR2 ANQGSEA. The CDR3 protein is CSVRQGGAGGYTF. As DNA, the CDR3 is TGCAGCGTAAGACAGGGCGGCGCGGGGGGCTACACCTTC.

This rearrangement joins TRBV11-2 to TRBJ2-7; 7 nucleotides line up with TRBD1. Unmatched junction bases numbered 5, after V lost 0 bases and J lost 3 bases. Germline loops: CDR1 SGHAT, CDR2 FQNNGV. The CDR3 length is 15 residues. The CDR3 here is CASSLDLTGDYEQYF. CDR3 bases: TGTGCCAGCAGCTTAGATCTAACAGGGGACTACGAGCAGTACTTC.

The V gene is TRBV3-1 (or the pseudogene TRBV3-2), the J gene TRBJ1-4; tentatively, D is TRBD1 (5 bases). Trimming removed 3 bases from V and 8 bases from J, with 16 bases in between. Per the germline V gene, CDR1 is LGHDT and CDR2 is YNNKEL (reference sequence). The length of the CDR3 is 15 residues. The CDR3 sequence is CASSQGTGVREKLFF. The CDR3 coding sequence is TGTGCCAGCAGCCAGGGGACGGGGGTCCGGGAAAAACTGTTTTTT.

This chain links TRBV9 with TRBJ2-5, with 8 bases lining up with TRBD2. The germline V gene encodes CDR1 SGDLS and CDR2 YYNGEE. CDR3 length: 16 residues. V lost 0 bases, J lost 1 base, and 5 bases stayed unmatched. The CDR3 DNA follows: TGTGCCAGCAGCGTAGCCCCTAGCGGGCCCCAAGAGACCCAGTACTTC. As protein: CASSVAPSGPQETQYF.

The chain employs TRBV7-2 and TRBJ2-5; 10 nucleotides align to TRBD2. This CDR3 spans 17 amino acids. V dropped 1 base and J dropped 5; count of bases not matched to a gene: 10. CDR1 is SGHTA and CDR2 is FQGNSA in the germline V gene. The CDR3 DNA reads as TGTGCCAGCAGCTTAGTTTCCGGGACTAGCGAATGGGAGACCCAGTACTTC. It codes for CASSLVSGTSEWETQYF. Supplemented by reference TRBV7-2 and TRBJ2-5, the full variable domain reads GAGVSQSPSNKVTEKGKDVELRCDPISGHTALYWYRQSLGQGLEFLIYFQGNSAPDKSGLPSDRFSAERTGGSVSTLTIQRTQQEDSAVYLCASSLVSGTSEWETQYFGPGTRLLVL.

The rearrangement uses TRBV5-1 and TRBJ2-2, with D possibly TRBD2 on 5 matching bases. This CDR3 region has 15 residues. From germline, CDR1 is SGHRS and CDR2 YFSETQ. With 0 bases removed from V and 10 bases from J, the gap between germline ends came to 16 bases. CDR3 coding DNA: TGCGCCAGCAGCTTGGTCCCGACTACCCCTGAGGAGCTGTTTTTT. The encoded protein is CASSLVPTTPEELFF. Looking up the rest from reference TRBV5-1 and TRBJ2-2 gives the full variable domain: KAGVTQTPRYLIKTRGQQVTLSCSPISGHRSVSWYQQTPGQGLQFLFEYFSETQRNKGNFPGRFSGRQFSNSRSEMNVSTLELGDSALYLCASSLVPTTPEELFFGEGSRLTVL.

The V and J genes are TRBV2 and TRBJ2-1; 11 nucleotides align to TRBD2. This CDR3 is 19 amino acids long. CDR1 SNHLY and CDR2 FYNNEI come from the germline V gene. Trimming cost V 7 bases and J 0 bases; bases outside gene matches: 14. The DNA for the CDR3 is TGTGCCAGCATTAGCCGGTTGGGGCTAGCGGGAGGCTCCTACAATGAGCAGTTCTTC. Amino acids: CASISRLGLAGGSYNEQFF. The whole variable domain, remainder taken from reference TRBV2 and TRBJ2-1, is EPEVTQTPSHQVTQMGQEVILRCVPISNHLYFYWYRQILGQKVEFLVSFYNNEISEKSEIFDDQFSVERPDGSNFTLKIRSTKLEDSAMYFCASISRLGLAGGSYNEQFFGPGTRLTVL.

The V call is TRBV5-4, the J call TRBJ2-3, with 13 bases fitting TRBD2. J gave up 5 bases and V 4 bases, and 4 bases lay outside the gene matches. CDR3 length: 15 residues. Germline CDR1 reads SGHNT; CDR2 reads YYREEE (reference sequence). CDR3 protein: CASSGTSGVGDTQYF. CDR3 coding DNA: TGTGCCAGCAGCGGGACTAGCGGGGTTGGAGATACGCAGTATTTT.

This chain connects TRBV29-1 to TRBJ1-3; D ambiguous. V lost 6 bases, J lost 4 bases, and 10 bases lay in between. The CDR3 runs 12 residues. The V gene's germline CDR1 is SQVTM and CDR2 ANQGSEA. CDR3 bases: TGCAGCGTCCTGGAACAGGGAAACACCATATATTTT. Residues: CSVLEQGNTIYF. The whole variable domain, remainder taken from reference TRBV29-1 and TRBJ1-3, is SAVISQKPSRDICQRGTSLTIQCQVDSQVTMMFWYRQQPGQSLTLIATANQGSEATYESGFVIDKFPISRPNLTFSTLTVSNMSPEDSSIYLCSVLEQGNTIYFGEGSWLTVV.

The chain has TRBV29-1 and TRBJ2-7, with 9 bases lining up with TRBD2. Unmatched junction bases numbered 7, after V lost 3 bases and J lost 4 bases. The CDR3 length is 14 residues. The V gene's germline CDR1 is SQVTM and CDR2 ANQGSEA. This chain's CDR3 is CSVEGSGRKYEQYF. The CDR3, as DNA: TGCAGCGTTGAGGGTAGCGGGAGAAAATACGAGCAGTACTTC.

This sequence joins TRBV20-1 and TRBJ2-1, with D uncertain. V lost 8 bases, J lost 10 bases, and 15 bases lay in between. Germline V lookup: CDR1 DFQATT, CDR2 SNEGSKA (reference sequence). This CDR3 has 11 amino acids. The CDR3 reads CSPVPSREQFF. The CDR3 DNA reads as TGCAGTCCGGTCCCGTCACGGGAGCAGTTCTTC.

The J gene is TRBJ1-6, the V gene TRBV6-5, with D perhaps TRBD1 (6 bases). Trimming took 6 bases from V and 0 from J, leaving 9 bases between them. The length of the CDR3 is 15 residues. The germline gives CDR1 MNHEY, CDR2 SVGAGI. This chain's CDR3 is CASRARGSYNSPLHF. The CDR3 DNA reads TGTGCCAGCAGGGCCAGGGGCTCCTATAATTCACCCCTCCACTTT.

The V and J genes are TRBV12-3 or TRBV12-4 and TRBJ1-1, with 8 bases that match TRBD1. CDR3 length equals 13 residues. The trim removed 6 bases at V and 9 bases at J, leaving 9 bases unmatched. Here the CDR3 reads CASSRGTGGKAFF. As DNA, the CDR3 is TGTGCCAGCAGCAGGGGGACAGGAGGGAAAGCTTTCTTT.

V is TRBV3-1 (or the pseudogene TRBV3-2) and J is TRBJ2-7, with 11 bases identical to TRBD2. CDR1 is LGHDT and CDR2 is YNNKEL in the germline V gene (reference sequence). J gave up 2 bases and V 3 bases, and 3 bases lay outside the gene matches. The CDR3 runs 15 residues. CDR3 nucleotides: TGTGCCAGCAGCCAGGGGACTAGCGGAGCCTACGAGCAGTACTTC. It translates to CASSQGTSGAYEQYF.

This clone has just a few counts. The V call is TRBV18, the J call TRBJ1-5; D is ambiguous. Per the germline V gene, CDR1 is KGHSH and CDR2 is LQKENI. The CDR3 length is 14 residues. Trimming cost V 2 bases and J 6 bases, with 11 bases left between them. In DNA, the CDR3 is TGTGCCAGCTCACCAGGAGGGAAGGCTCAGCCCCAGCATTTT. It encodes CASSPGGKAQPQHF.

This chain uses TRBV7-3 with TRBJ2-6; TRBD1 agrees at 7 bases. V dropped 5 bases and J dropped 1; count of bases not matched to a gene: 5. Germline V lookup: CDR1 SGHTA, CDR2 FQGTGA. The CDR3 has 16 residues. The CDR3 coding sequence is TGTGCCAGCAGCCTGGGACAGCCGTCTGGGGCCAACGTCCTGACTTTC. Protein: CASSLGQPSGANVLTF.

The chain combines TRBV6-1 with TRBJ1-1, with no clear D. From germline, CDR1 is MNHNS and CDR2 SASEGT. The CDR3 spans 14 residues. Trimming cost V 2 bases and J 11 bases, with 18 bases left between them. The CDR3 loop reads CASSELAHSTRAFF. Written as DNA, the CDR3 is TGTGCCAGCAGTGAATTAGCCCATTCGACGAGGGCTTTCTTT.

This chain uses TRBV20-1 with TRBJ2-3, with 7 bases that match TRBD2. CDR3 length equals 15 residues. V dropped 3 bases and J dropped 2; count of bases not matched to a gene: 8. The germline CDR1 and CDR2 sequences are DFQATT and SNEGSKA (reference sequence). The CDR3 is CSASQRGVPTDTQYF. CDR3 nucleotides: TGCAGTGCTAGTCAACGGGGGGTTCCCACAGATACGCAGTATTTT.

The sample holds one count of this clone. The J gene is TRBJ1-2, the V gene TRBV14; no reliable D call. Trimming cost V 0 bases and J 3 bases, with 14 bases left between them. Germline V gene data show CDR1 as SGHDN and CDR2 as FVKESK. The CDR3 contains 16 residues. CDR3 sequence (DNA): TGTGCCAGCAGCCAAGATCATCAGAGAGGGTACTATGGCTACACCTTC. It codes for CASSQDHQRGYYGYTF.

Of note for this clone: A junction boundary mismatches the germline segment, possibly from a read error. The rearrangement joins TRBV7-9 to TRBJ1-2, with 9 nucleotides matching TRBD1. The length of the CDR3 is 13 residues. Germline-derived CDR1 and CDR2 are SEHNR and FQNEAQ (reference sequence). Written as DNA, the CDR3 is TGTGCCAGCAGCTTACAGGGACAGGGCTCTGCATGGTTC. Translating gives CASSLQGQGSAWF.